The clone carrying this TCR beta chain has only a few counts. The data were produced by immunoSEQ multiplex PCR, yet TCRdb's version contains in-frame clones alone and is incomplete. Here the sample spans more than 350,000 clones, just under 90% being singletons. The record originates from a study of blood T cell repertoires in COVID-19. Trimming took 5 bases from V and 0 from J; bases not matched to a gene: 10. Germline loops: CDR1 MNHEY, CDR2 SMNVEV (reference sequence). The CDR3 covers 18 residues. This chain links TRBV27 with TRBJ2-6; 7 nucleotides agree with TRBD2. The TCR sequence derives from a woman aged 45-65 years who had recovered from COVID-19. The specimen was PBMCs or T cells enriched from blood (not recorded which). The CDR3 region has the DNA TGTGCCAGCAGTCCAAGCCGGGGGGAGTTCTCTGGGGCCAACGTCCTGACTTTC. Protein: CASSPSRGEFSGANVLTF.